This T cell receptor beta chain was profiled in a study of T cell clusters in autoimmune cytopenias. For the study at large: The median distinct TRB clonotype count was a few thousand per sample, from a median around 50,000 reads. Study results and limitations: Primary autoimmune cytopenia patients seemingly lacked the physiological T cell clusters found in healthy donors.

Germline CDR1 GTSNPN, CDR2 SVGIG (reference sequence). This CDR3 is built from 11 residues. By frequency, this clonotype registers medium-sized (0.01 to 0.1%). Antigen: not known. Each sample's input was around 250 ng genomic DNA, 38,000 or so genome equivalents. TRB was amplified by touch-down multiplex PCR, primer pools A and B combined. One entry per CDR3 protein, without DNA, is what TCRdb gives after re-calling the multiplex PCR reads. The sample table sets out several thousand distinct CDR3 sequences. The gene calls are TRBV30 and TRBJ2-5; without DNA, the TCRdb call of TRBD1 cannot be checked. The receptor comes from a human donor with an autoimmune cytopenia or autoimmune hepatitis (not recorded which). The source material was peripheral blood. Here the CDR3 reads CAWNRGETQYF.